This is a list of T cell receptor beta chains from one sample in a study of cytomegalovirus exposure and HLA in healthy donors. This table comes from immunoSEQ multiplex PCR, and its TCRdb copy is limited to in-frame clones, with some not included. The table has approximately 150,000 clones, roughly 74% seen once. The sequencing sample was made of PBMCs. These receptors all stem from a woman aged 18-29 years in good health and CMV-seropositive. CDR3s include the opening cysteine and the closing phenylalanine or tryptophan. A D gene is named only where the DNA matches it firmly. Rows give clone size only sometimes, using once, few, many, or a class for an expanded clone.

>TRBV5-4|NA|NA|TRBJ1-3
CASSPYGGNENTIYF
TGTGCCAGCAGCCCGTATGGGGGGAATGAAAACACCATATATTTT
>TRBV9|NA|NA|TRBJ2-3
CASSVGAVDTDTQYF
TGTGCCAGCAGCGTAGGAGCGGTGGACACAGATACGCAGTATTTT
>TRBV10-1|NA|NA|TRBJ2-7
CASSGTGLSYEQYF
TGCGCCAGCAGTGGTACGGGTTTATCCTACGAGCAGTACTTC
>TRBV27|NA|NA|TRBJ2-4
CASSFPYRDIQYF
TGTGCCAGCAGTTTTCCGTACAGGGACATTCAGTACTTC
>TRBV5-4|NA|NA|TRBJ2-7
CASSQDGGASYEQYF
TGTGCCAGCAGCCAGGATGGGGGGGCCTCCTACGAGCAGTACTTC
>TRBV7-9|NA|TRBD1|TRBJ1-5
CASSFAQGKSVDQPQHF
TGTGCCAGCAGCTTCGCACAGGGGAAAAGTGTGGATCAGCCCCAGCATTTT
>TRBV19|NA|TRBD1|TRBJ1-1
CASTRTGMNTEAFF
TGTGCCAGTACCCGGACAGGGATGAACACTGAAGCTTTCTTT
>TRBV6-5|NA|NA|TRBJ1-4
CASSYSGRREEKLFF
TGTGCCAGCAGTTACTCGGGGCGGCGGGAGGAAAAACTGTTTTTT
>TRBV5-4|NA|TRBD1|TRBJ1-1
CASRRDSLQVEAFF
TGTGCCAGCAGGAGGGACAGCCTCCAAGTTGAAGCTTTCTTT
>TRBV7-6|NA|NA|TRBJ1-1
CASSLQGYTEAFF
TGTGCCAGCAGCTTGCAGGGATACACTGAAGCTTTCTTT
>TRBV7-9|NA|NA|TRBJ1-2
CASSSQSTEIYGYTF
TGTGCCAGCAGCTCCCAATCGACAGAAATCTATGGCTACACCTTC
>TRBV6-1|NA|NA|TRBJ2-7
CASSELPLGALYEQYF
TGTGCCAGCAGTGAGCTCCCGTTGGGGGCCCTCTACGAGCAGTACTTC
>TRBV6-6|NA|TRBD1|TRBJ1-3
CASSSRAGGGNTIYF
TGTGCCAGCAGTTCGCGGGCAGGGGGAGGAAACACCATATATTTT
>TRBV30|NA|TRBD2|TRBJ2-3
CAWSREGTDTQYF
TGTGCCTGGTCACGGGAGGGGACAGATACGCAGTATTTT
>TRBV2|NA|TRBD1|TRBJ2-6
CASRQGAGSGANVLTF
TGTGCCAGCAGACAGGGGGCCGGCTCTGGGGCCAACGTCCTGACTTTC
>TRBV6-4|NA|NA|TRBJ2-1
CASSEREGTYNEQFF
TGTGCCAGCAGTGAGAGGGAAGGAACTTACAATGAGCAGTTCTTC
>TRBV4-3|few|TRBD1|TRBJ1-5
CASSQDRGQGFHQPQHF
TGCGCCAGCAGCCAAGATCGAGGACAGGGCTTCCATCAGCCCCAGCATTTT
>TRBV28|NA|NA|TRBJ1-2
CASRTTGTPNYGYTF
TGTGCCAGCAGAACCACCGGGACACCAAACTATGGCTACACCTTC
>TRBV4-2|NA|TRBD2|TRBJ2-5
CASSQDRGGGAETQYF
TGTGCCAGCAGCCAAGATCGAGGCGGGGGGGCAGAGACCCAGTACTTC
>TRBV6-1|NA|NA|TRBJ2-1
CASSPRGADNEQFF
TGTGCCAGCAGTCCCAGGGGGGCGGACAATGAGCAGTTCTTC
>TRBV5-8|NA|NA|TRBJ1-4
CASRGTATNEKLFF
TGTGCCAGCAGAGGAACAGCCACTAATGAAAAACTGTTTTTT
>TRBV27|NA|NA|TRBJ1-1
CASSFHRDVNTEAFF
TGTGCCAGCAGTTTCCACAGGGATGTGAACACTGAAGCTTTCTTT
>TRBV10-3|once|TRBD1|TRBJ1-1
CAISRTGIGNTEAFF
TGTGCCATCAGCAGGACAGGGATTGGGAACACTGAAGCTTTCTTT
>TRBV6-1|NA|NA|TRBJ2-5
CASSPQKGVQETQYF
TGTGCCAGCAGCCCCCAGAAAGGGGTCCAAGAGACCCAGTACTTC
>TRBV5-6|NA|TRBD1|TRBJ1-3
CASSSTGVVSGNTIYF
TGTGCCAGCAGCTCTACAGGGGTGGTTTCTGGAAACACCATATATTTT
>TRBV6-1|NA|TRBD1|TRBJ1-2
CASSGQGSDGYTF
TGTGCCAGCAGTGGACAGGGATCAGATGGCTACACCTTC
>TRBV6-6|NA|TRBD2|TRBJ2-7
CASSPPSGGAIEQYF
TGTGCCAGCAGCCCCCCAAGCGGGGGGGCAATTGAGCAGTACTTC
>TRBV7-2|NA|NA|TRBJ2-2
CASSLDITSSTGELFF
TGTGCCAGCAGCCTCGACATTACCTCGAGCACCGGGGAGCTGTTTTTT
>TRBV5-1|NA|TRBD1|TRBJ2-2
CASIPGTGTTNPGGLFF
TGCGCCAGCATCCCTGGGACAGGGACGACCAACCCCGGGGGGCTGTTTTTT
>TRBV5-1|NA|TRBD2|TRBJ2-3
CASSLSSGGALTQYF
TGCGCCAGCAGTCTCTCTAGCGGGGGGGCCCTTACGCAGTATTTT
>TRBV19|once|NA|TRBJ1-2
CASSSPRGTSVSGYTF
TGTGCCAGTAGTTCCCCTAGGGGGACGTCCGTATCTGGCTACACCTTC
>TRBV7-9|once|NA|TRBJ2-7
CASSSRGLTYEQYF
TGTGCCAGCAGCTCCCGGGGACTGACCTACGAGCAGTACTTC
>TRBV10-2|NA|NA|TRBJ2-5
CASSEAETQYF
TGCGCCAGCAGTGAGGCGGAGACCCAGTACTTC
>TRBV4-3|NA|TRBD2|TRBJ2-6
CASSQSGGAGANVLTF
TGCGCCAGCAGCCAAAGCGGGGGGGCTGGGGCCAACGTCCTGACTTTC
>TRBV12-5|NA|TRBD2|TRBJ2-3
CASGAGTSGGAKDTQYF
TGTGCTAGTGGTGCCGGGACTAGCGGGGGGGCCAAAGATACGCAGTATTTT
>TRBV5-1|NA|NA|TRBJ2-6
CASSSKKQILGANVLTF
TGCGCCAGCAGCTCCAAAAAACAGATATTGGGGGCCAACGTCCTGACTTTC
>TRBV5-5|once|NA|TRBJ2-1
CASSFGQVEQFF
TGTGCCAGCAGCTTCGGTCAGGTTGAGCAGTTCTTC
>TRBV10-3|NA|NA|TRBJ1-4
CATADPHTGNEKLFF
TGTGCCACCGCGGACCCCCACACAGGGAATGAAAAACTGTTTTTT
>TRBV19|once|NA|TRBJ1-1
CASTPGSDSSEAFF
TGTGCCAGTACCCCTGGCTCCGACAGCTCTGAAGCTTTCTTT
>TRBV15|NA|TRBD2|TRBJ2-5
CATSRGTIGDQETQYF
TGTGCCACCAGCAGGGGGACTATCGGAGACCAAGAGACCCAGTACTTC
>TRBV5-4|NA|NA|TRBJ1-1
CASSYGTHTEAFF
TGTGCCAGCAGTTATGGGACTCACACTGAAGCTTTCTTT
>TRBV7-2|NA|NA|TRBJ2-3
CASSPTRLLGFTDTQYF
TGTGCCAGCAGCCCAACGCGTTTACTAGGTTTCACAGATACGCAGTATTTT
>TRBV30|NA|TRBD2|TRBJ2-3
CAWSFMGTSAAISADTQYF
TGTGCCTGGAGTTTCATGGGGACTAGCGCCGCTATTTCGGCAGATACGCAGTATTTT
>TRBV5-1|NA|TRBD1|TRBJ1-2
CASSSGQGGGYTF
TGCGCCAGCAGCTCGGGACAGGGGGGGGGCTACACCTTC
>TRBV7-9|NA|NA|TRBJ1-1
CASSSTEYAEAFF
TGTGCCAGCAGTAGTACTGAGTACGCTGAAGCTTTCTTT
>TRBV11-2|NA|TRBD2|TRBJ2-7
CASSPASGGAYEQYF
TGTGCCAGCAGCCCAGCTAGCGGGGGGGCCTACGAGCAGTACTTC
>TRBV7-2|NA|NA|TRBJ2-7
CASSPRGGYEQYF
TGTGCCAGCAGCCCTCGGGGTGGCTACGAGCAGTACTTC
>TRBV5-1|NA|TRBD1|TRBJ2-5
CASRGNLQGSETQYF
TGCGCCAGCAGAGGGAACTTACAGGGGAGTGAGACCCAGTACTTC
>TRBV5-6|NA|NA|TRBJ1-2
CASSLLAGDYGYTF
TGTGCCAGCAGCTTGTTGGCAGGGGATTATGGCTACACCTTC
>TRBV5-1|NA|NA|TRBJ2-7
CASSLNGDILYEQYF
TGCGCCAGCAGCTTGAATGGGGACATACTTTACGAGCAGTACTTC
>TRBV7-6|few|NA|TRBJ1-2
CASSAQVEGGYTF
TGTGCCAGCAGCGCGCAGGTAGAGGGTGGCTACACCTTC
>TRBV12-5|NA|NA|TRBJ2-3
CASGLGRGVPDTQYF
TGTGCTAGTGGTTTGGGACGGGGAGTTCCAGATACGCAGTATTTT
>TRBV6-4|once|NA|TRBJ1-1
CASRQEVFTEAFF
TGTGCCAGCAGACAGGAAGTTTTCACTGAAGCTTTCTTT
>TRBV2|once|NA|TRBJ1-2
CASSSQALDGYTF
TGTGCCAGCAGCTCACAGGCTTTGGATGGCTACACCTTC
>TRBV7-2|few|TRBD2|TRBJ2-1
CASSLKSGGARNEQFF
TGTGCCAGCAGCTTAAAGAGCGGGGGGGCCAGGAATGAGCAGTTCTTC
>TRBV30|once|NA|TRBJ2-1
CAWSVLWVGSGNEQFF
TGTGCCTGGAGTGTACTATGGGTCGGCTCGGGCAATGAGCAGTTCTTC
>TRBV7-9|NA|TRBD1|TRBJ1-2
CSSSFSDRTNYGYTF
TGTTCCAGCAGCTTCTCGGACAGGACCAACTATGGCTACACCTTC
>TRBV7-2|NA|NA|TRBJ1-3
CASSLSGGSSGNTIYF
TGTGCCAGCAGCTTATCTGGCGGTAGCTCTGGAAACACCATATATTTT
>TRBV9|NA|NA|TRBJ1-1
CASSAQGQGGTEAFF
TGTGCCAGCAGCGCCCAGGGACAAGGAGGAACTGAAGCTTTCTTT
>TRBV6-6|once|TRBD1|TRBJ2-5
CASRTTGDPGTQYF
TGTGCCAGCAGAACTACAGGGGATCCTGGGACCCAGTACTTC